This section outlines one T cell receptor (beta chain) sequence together with its context. Its antigen is undetermined. The method was immunoSEQ multiplex PCR; TCRdb's version includes in-frame clones alone and lacks a portion of them. The table shows tens of thousands of clones, with approximately 80% occurring only once. This specimen belongs to a study of memory CD4+ T cells and cytomegalovirus serostatus. Study in general: Donors were healthy Belgian adults, about ten CMV seropositive and around 24 seronegative.

V lost 3 bases to trimming and J lost 5 bases, with 13 bases between them. CDR1 and CDR2 from the germline V gene are MGHDK and SYGVNS. The length of the CDR3 is 15 residues. Study-wide results and limits: CD4+ memory repertoires contained about two fifths of the roughly 160 reported CMV TCRbeta sequences.

Single viable CD3+CD4+CD8-CD45RO+ cells were sorted as the memory CD4+ T cells. Serostatus was set by detecting CMV pp150, pp28, p38, p52 IgG. This rearrangement joins TRBV25-1 to TRBJ1-4, with D maybe TRBD1 (5 bases). The receptor comes from an adult in good health and CMV-seronegative. Material: memory CD4+ T cells from blood. CDR3 amino acids: CASSEGLSINEKLFF. CDR3 DNA sequence: TGTGCCAGCAGTGAGGGACTCAGTATAAATGAAAAACTGTTTTTT.